Shown below are 16 T cell receptor beta chains from a single sample sequenced in a study of blood T cell repertoires in COVID-19. The protocol was immunoSEQ multiplex PCR, while the TCRdb copy is restricted to in-frame clones and leaves out a portion. The sample has about 89,000 clones; approximately 75% are singletons. The sequenced sample consisted of peripheral blood. The receptors here all came from a woman older than 75 with acute or convalescent COVID-19.

The chain carries TRBV7-2 and TRBJ1-1, with a tentative D call TRBD1 (5 bases). V lost 1 base to trimming and J lost 5 bases, with 8 bases between them. Germline V gene sequence: CDR1 SGHTA, CDR2 FQGNSA. This CDR3 region has 13 residues. This chain's CDR3 is CASSLGRETEAFF. CDR3 coding DNA: TGTGCCAGCAGCTTAGGCAGGGAAACTGAAGCTTTCTTT. Full variable domain (remainder filled in from reference TRBV7-2 and TRBJ1-1): GAGVSQSPSNKVTEKGKDVELRCDPISGHTALYWYRQSLGQGLEFLIYFQGNSAPDKSGLPSDRFSAERTGGSVSTLTIQRTQQEDSAVYLCASSLGRETEAFFGQGTRLTVV.

This rearrangement joins TRBV5-4 to TRBJ2-5; D is ambiguous. V was cut by 5 bases and J by 3 bases, with 11 bases left in between. The CDR3 spans 13 residues. The V gene's germline CDR1 is SGHNT and CDR2 YYREEE (reference sequence). This CDR3 is CASSMWSEETQYF. The DNA for the CDR3 is TGTGCCAGCAGTATGTGGAGCGAAGAGACCCAGTACTTC.

This clone showed up just once. The V and J genes are TRBV7-3 and TRBJ2-3; 12 positions agree with TRBD2. The V segment lost 5 bases and the J segment 0 bases; nucleotides outside the gene matches: 6. Germline V lookup: CDR1 SGHTA, CDR2 FQGTGA. The CDR3 is made up of 17 amino acids. Written as DNA, the CDR3 is TGTGCCAGCAGCGCGGGGCTAGCGGGGGGGAGCACAGATACGCAGTATTTT. It translates to CASSAGLAGGSTDTQYF.

The chain is built from TRBV5-1 and TRBJ1-2; 7 bases agree with TRBD1. The CDR3 extends over 13 amino acids. The trim removed 4 bases at V and 6 bases at J, leaving 6 bases unmatched. Germline V gene sequence: CDR1 SGHRS, CDR2 YFSETQ. The CDR3 DNA reads TGCGCCAGCAGCCCCACAGGGGTTAATGGCTACACCTTC. This codes for CASSPTGVNGYTF. Drawing the rest from reference TRBV5-1 and TRBJ1-2, the complete variable domain is KAGVTQTPRYLIKTRGQQVTLSCSPISGHRSVSWYQQTPGQGLQFLFEYFSETQRNKGNFPGRFSGRQFSNSRSEMNVSTLELGDSALYLCASSPTGVNGYTFGSGTRLTVV.

The CDR3 nucleotides read TGCGCCAGCAGCAACGACAGGAATCAGCCCCAGCATTTT. Protein: CASSNDRNQPQHF. The chain links TRBV4-3 to TRBJ1-5, with a possible D match to TRBD1 (6 bases). Germline V gene sequence: CDR1 LGHNA, CDR2 YSLEER. This CDR3 spans 13 amino acids. The V and J ends lost 5 bases and 4 bases respectively, with 9 bases between them.

This clone was seen a few times. V gene TRBV9 combines with J gene TRBJ2-5; 7 bases fit TRBD1. Trimming took 3 bases from V and 1 from J; bases not matched to a gene: 6. Germline CDR1 SGDLS, CDR2 YYNGEE. The CDR3 is made up of 15 amino acids. The CDR3 region is CASSGPGTAQETQYF. DNA of the CDR3: TGTGCCAGCAGCGGTCCCGGGACAGCCCAAGAGACCCAGTACTTC. The variable domain in full, with the rest retrieved from reference TRBV9 and TRBJ2-5, is DSGVTQTPKHLITATGQRVTLRCSPRSGDLSVYWYQQSLDQGLQFLIQYYNGEERAKGNILERFSAQQFPDLHSELNLSSLELGDSALYFCASSGPGTAQETQYFGPGTRLLVL.

This chain uses TRBV24-1 with TRBJ2-1; D may be TRBD1 (8 bases). The V and J ends lost 1 base and 1 base respectively, with 13 bases between them. Germline assignment: CDR1 KGHDR and CDR2 SFDVKD. The CDR3 runs 17 residues. The CDR3 sequence is CATSDFSQGGSYNEQFF. The CDR3 coding sequence is TGTGCCACCAGTGATTTCTCACAGGGGGGGTCCTACAATGAGCAGTTCTTC.

This clone has only a few counts. The rearrangement uses TRBV7-8 and TRBJ2-6; possibly TRBD1 for D (6 bases). Germline CDR1 is SGHVS and CDR2 is FQNEAQ. The CDR3 has 16 residues. Trimming removed 5 bases from V and 0 bases from J, with 11 bases in between. In nucleotides, the CDR3 is TGTGCCAGCAGCCTAACAGGGAGCTCTGGGGCCAACGTCCTGACTTTC. This gives the protein CASSLTGSSGANVLTF.

This clone appeared a few times. The rearrangement uses TRBV2 and TRBJ1-1, with 7 bases lining up with TRBD1. The CDR3 sequence is 15 residues long. The germline CDR1 and CDR2 sequences are SNHLY and FYNNEI. J was trimmed by 1 base and V by 5 bases; bases with no gene match: 7. The CDR3 DNA reads as TGTGCCAGCAGTCAATACGGGACAGCGAACACTGAAGCTTTCTTT. Its translation is CASSQYGTANTEAFF.

This clone was counted many times. V usage is TRBV11-2 and J usage is TRBJ2-2; possible D gene TRBD1, 5 bases. CDR1 and CDR2 from the germline V gene are SGHAT and FQNNGV. The CDR3 covers 16 residues. Deletions cut 1 base from V and 2 bases from J, with 11 bases between. Written as DNA, the CDR3 is TGTGCCAGCAGCTTAGGACAGACCTATAACACCGGGGAGCTGTTTTTT. Translation gives CASSLGQTYNTGELFF.

A single count supports this clone. The chain joins TRBV5-4 to TRBJ1-1; 10 bases line up with TRBD1. The CDR3 totals 16 residues. The junction had 11 bases not matched to a gene; V was cut back by 4 bases and J by 5 bases. Germline-derived CDR1 and CDR2 are SGHNT and YYREEE (reference sequence). The CDR3 nucleotides read TGTGCCAGCAGCGGGAAGGGGGGACAGGGGACTACTGAAGCTTTCTTT. As protein: CASSGKGGQGTTEAFF.

The chain recombines TRBV12-3 or TRBV12-4 with TRBJ2-7, with 9 bases aligning to TRBD2. Trimming cost V 6 bases and J 12 bases; bases outside gene matches: 9. CDR3 length equals 12 residues. CDR3 loop: CASSAGGSTGYF. Written as DNA, the CDR3 is TGTGCCAGCAGCGCGGGGGGGTCGACAGGGTACTTC.

The chain joins TRBV15 to TRBJ2-3; 8 positions agree with TRBD1. Per the germline V gene, CDR1 is LNHNV and CDR2 is YYDKDF (reference sequence). The CDR3 sequence is 15 residues long. V gave up 6 bases and J gave up 5 bases; unmatched junction bases: 10. The chain's CDR3 is CATRVDRGIGDTQYF. Here the CDR3 DNA reads TGTGCCACCAGGGTAGACAGGGGAATTGGAGATACGCAGTATTTT.

This rearrangement joins TRBV6-2 or TRBV6-3 to TRBJ1-5, with 12 bases lining up with TRBD1. The V and J ends lost 6 bases and 7 bases, in that order; junction bases with no gene match: 10. In germline, CDR1 is MNHEY, CDR2 SVGEGT. The CDR3 totals 16 residues. CDR3 amino acids: CASSLSGTGGRQPQHF. The CDR3 bases are TGTGCCAGCAGCCTCTCCGGGACAGGGGGCCGGCAGCCCCAGCATTTT.

The chain couples TRBV2 to TRBJ1-2; a possible D gene is TRBD1 (5 bases). The germline V and J ends were trimmed by 7 bases and 8 bases, with 11 bases remaining between them. CDR1 and CDR2 from the germline V gene are SNHLY and FYNNEI. The CDR3 has 11 amino acids. In DNA form, the CDR3 reads TGTGCCAGCAATGGGAGGGGAGGCTACACCTTC. Its translation is CASNGRGGYTF. Together with reference TRBV2 and TRBJ1-2, the CDR3 gives the full variable domain: EPEVTQTPSHQVTQMGQEVILRCVPISNHLYFYWYRQILGQKVEFLVSFYNNEISEKSEIFDDQFSVERPDGSNFTLKIRSTKLEDSAMYFCASNGRGGYTFGSGTRLTVV.

The chain couples TRBV2 to TRBJ1-3; D not certain. CDR1 SNHLY and CDR2 FYNNEI come from the germline V gene. Trimming removed 10 bases at V and 2 bases at J, with 12 bases between. This CDR3 contains 13 residues. The CDR3 spells CATTAAAGNTIYF. CDR3 nucleotides: TGTGCCACCACGGCGGCGGCTGGAAACACCATATATTTT.